The 18 T cell receptor beta chains presented below share a single source sample, sequenced in a study of T cell responses to AZD1222 COVID-19 vaccine (dated by TCRdb to the early 2020s). The protocol used for the library was the immunoSEQ multiplex PCR assay. In its TCRdb copy, this immuneACCESS table keeps in-frame sequences only and misses some clones. Where compared with another copy, unresolved V genes explain less than half of these, and the others have no known cause. The sample table holds around 140,000 clones, of which 85% to 95% were seen once. Jointly, the top ten make up 9.3% of the sample. Explained via the paper, the time point label denotes: about 28 days (+/-7) after the second vaccine dose. The specimen was peripheral blood, collected 28 days after the second AZD1222 dose. Every receptor here comes from an adult who received the AZD1222 COVID-19 vaccine.

This clone has more than one count but fewer than ten. The chain links TRBV5-1 to TRBJ1-2; tentative D call: TRBD1 (5 bases). V dropped 0 bases and J dropped 3 bases, with 9 bases sitting between them. Germline V gene sequence: CDR1 SGHRS, CDR2 YFSETQ. The CDR3 is 14 amino acids. The CDR3: CASSLGTGHYGYTF. CDR3 coding DNA: TGCGCCAGCAGCTTGGGCACAGGTCACTATGGCTACACCTTC.

The chain uses TRBV30 and TRBJ2-2; the match to TRBD2 covers 9 bases. The trim removed 5 bases at V and 5 bases at J, leaving 6 bases unmatched. CDR1 GTSNPN and CDR2 SVGIG come from the germline V gene (reference sequence). The CDR3 has 14 residues. The CDR3 is CAWLSGRYTGELFF. In nucleotides, the CDR3 is TGTGCCTGGCTAAGCGGGAGGTATACCGGGGAGCTGTTTTTT.

Comments on this clone: Other DNA sequences in the sample encode the same CDR3. V is TRBV7-2 and J is TRBJ1-5; 7 bases are shared with TRBD1. CDR1 is SGHTA and CDR2 is FQGNSA in the germline V gene. V was pared by 5 bases and J by 3 bases, with 4 bases of the junction left unmatched. The CDR3 extends over 14 amino acids. CDR3 loop: CASSRTGFNQPQHF. CDR3 DNA sequence: TGTGCCAGCAGCCGGACAGGCTTCAATCAGCCCCAGCATTTT.

This clone was seen a few times. This chain joins TRBV5-1 and TRBJ1-1; no firm D call. The CDR3 is made up of 14 amino acids. Trimming stripped 1 base from V and 2 bases from J, with 9 bases between. In germline, CDR1 is SGHRS, CDR2 YFSETQ. The chain's CDR3 is CASSLQDRNTEAFF. For the CDR3, the DNA is TGCGCCAGCAGCTTGCAGGATCGAAACACTGAAGCTTTCTTT.

CDR3 in DNA: TGTGCCACCAGCCCTCAGGGAACCTATGGCTACACCTTC. Amino acids: CATSPQGTYGYTF. The V and J genes are TRBV24-1 and TRBJ1-2, with a weak D call TRBD1 (5 bases). V lost 7 bases, J lost 4 bases, and 12 bases lay in between. From germline, CDR1 is KGHDR and CDR2 SFDVKD. The CDR3 spans 13 residues.

In the case of this clone: At one of its ends the junction is not consistent with the germline gene, which may arise from a read error. V usage is TRBV4-1 and J usage is TRBJ2-3; no clear D. CDR1 and CDR2 from the germline V gene are MGHRA and YSYEKL. The CDR3 runs to 17 residues. CDR3 bases: TGCGCCAGCAGCCAAGATGAGGAGATTTACCCCACATATACGCAGTATTTT. It codes for CASSQDEEIYPTYTQYF.

This chain links TRBV2 with TRBJ1-5, with 9 bases that match TRBD1. The V and J ends lost 4 bases and 2 bases, in that order; junction bases with no gene match: 3. There are 15 residues in the CDR3. Germline CDR1 reads SNHLY; CDR2 reads FYNNEI. Here the CDR3 reads CASSAGQGGNQPQHF. The DNA of the CDR3 is TGTGCCAGCAGTGCGGGACAGGGAGGCAATCAGCCCCAGCATTTT.

The J gene is TRBJ1-5, the V gene TRBV15; D gene uncertain. The germline gives CDR1 LNHNV, CDR2 YYDKDF (reference sequence). V lost 3 bases, J lost 4 bases, and 13 bases lay in between. The CDR3 is 15 residues long. CDR3 bases: TGTGCCACCAGCAGGGCTGGACGGGTAAATCAGCCCCAGCATTTT. Residues: CATSRAGRVNQPQHF. The whole variable domain, remainder taken from reference TRBV15 and TRBJ1-5, is DAMVIQNPRYQVTQFGKPVTLSCSQTLNHNVMYWYQQKSSQAPKLLFHYYDKDFNNEADTPDNFQSRRPNTSFCFLDIRSPGLGDTAMYLCATSRAGRVNQPQHFGDGTRLSIL.

The chain uses TRBV11-2 and TRBJ2-1; 7 positions agree with TRBD2. Germline CDR1 reads SGHAT; CDR2 reads FQNNGV. Trimming took 0 bases from V and 1 from J; bases not matched to a gene: 12. The CDR3 length is 19 residues. The chain's CDR3 is CASSLEGFGLRESYNEQFF. The CDR3 nucleotides are TGTGCCAGCAGCTTAGAAGGTTTTGGTTTGCGGGAGTCCTACAATGAGCAGTTCTTC.

The CDR3 coding sequence is TGTGCCAGCAGCTTCCAGGGCCTTAGCACAGATACGCAGTATTTT. This sequence encodes CASSFQGLSTDTQYF. The J gene is TRBJ2-3, the V gene TRBV6-5; a possible D gene is TRBD1 (5 bases). The CDR3 sequence is 15 residues long. V lost 6 bases to trimming and J lost 0 bases, with 13 bases between them. Looked up from germline, CDR1 is MNHEY and CDR2 is SVGAGI.

This rearrangement joins TRBV19 to TRBJ2-7; 9 positions agree with TRBD2. CDR1 LNHDA and CDR2 SQIVND come from the germline V gene (reference sequence). This CDR3 has 16 residues. V trimming: 5 bases; J trimming: 3 bases; junction bases outside the gene matches: 11. The CDR3, as DNA: TGTGCCAGTAGTTGGGGGTCGGCGGGAGGGGTCTACGAGCAGTACTTC. It codes for CASSWGSAGGVYEQYF.

This sequence joins TRBV7-2 and TRBJ1-2; 9 nucleotides line up with TRBD1. J lost 6 bases, V lost 1 base, and 9 bases had no gene match. Germline assignment: CDR1 SGHTA and CDR2 FQGNSA. CDR3 size: 16 residues. CDR3: CASSLVNRGLGDGYTF. DNA of the CDR3: TGTGCCAGCAGCTTAGTAAACAGGGGGCTAGGTGATGGCTACACCTTC.

V usage is TRBV5-6 and J usage is TRBJ1-1; TRBD1 agrees at 8 bases. CDR1 and CDR2 (germline): SGHDT, YYEEEE. After removal of 2 bases from V and 1 base from J, the junction contained 13 bases not matched to a gene. This CDR3 is built from 18 residues. CDR3 in amino acids: CASSFYLLGTGPNTEAFF. CDR3 DNA sequence: TGTGCCAGCAGCTTCTACCTCCTCGGGACAGGACCGAACACTGAAGCTTTCTTT.

This chain uses TRBV6-5 with TRBJ1-2; no definite D call. From germline, CDR1 is MNHEY and CDR2 SVGAGI. V lost 2 bases, J lost 0 bases, and 4 bases lay in between. The CDR3 length is 13 residues. CDR3 region: CASSYEANYGYTF. DNA for the CDR3: TGTGCCAGCAGTTACGAAGCTAACTATGGCTACACCTTC.

The chain combines TRBV14 with TRBJ2-1; 9 nucleotides line up with TRBD2. The V segment lost 2 bases and the J segment 6 bases; nucleotides outside the gene matches: 2. The CDR3 loop spans 14 amino acids. Germline loops: CDR1 SGHDN, CDR2 FVKESK. This CDR3 is CASSQLLAGNEQFF. The CDR3 bases are TGTGCCAGCAGCCAACTACTAGCGGGCAATGAGCAGTTCTTC.

The chain uses TRBV30 and TRBJ1-1; TRBD1 agrees at 10 bases. The junction had 15 bases not matched to a gene; V was cut back by 5 bases and J by 0 bases. The germline gives CDR1 GTSNPN, CDR2 SVGIG (reference sequence). CDR3 length: 18 amino acids. This CDR3 reads CAWDLRDRGTSMNTEAFF. The DNA of the CDR3 is TGTGCCTGGGACCTTCGGGACAGGGGAACGAGTATGAACACTGAAGCTTTCTTT. Complete variable domain (other parts from reference TRBV30 and TRBJ1-1): SQTIHQWPATLVQPVGSPLSLECTVEGTSNPNLYWYRQAAGRGLQLLFYSVGIGQISSEVPQNLSASRPQDRQFILSSKKLLLSDSGFYLCAWDLRDRGTSMNTEAFFGQGTRLTVV.

The rearrangement joins TRBV9 to TRBJ2-2, with 7 bases that match TRBD1. This CDR3 region has 18 residues. The V and J ends lost 0 bases and 1 base, in that order; junction bases with no gene match: 9. CDR1 SGDLS and CDR2 YYNGEE come from the germline V gene. As DNA, the CDR3 is TGTGCCAGCAGCGTAGGAAGGGGGCAACGGGGGAACACCGGGGAGCTGTTTTTT. This translates into CASSVGRGQRGNTGELFF.

V gene TRBV9 combines with J gene TRBJ1-2, with D perhaps TRBD1 (6 bases). V lost 4 bases to trimming and J lost 7 bases, with 14 bases between them. Germline V gives CDR1 SGDLS, CDR2 YYNGEE. This CDR3 is built from 13 residues. The CDR3 loop is CASSLRQDGGYTF. The CDR3 coding sequence is TGTGCCAGCAGCCTTCGACAGGACGGTGGCTACACCTTC.